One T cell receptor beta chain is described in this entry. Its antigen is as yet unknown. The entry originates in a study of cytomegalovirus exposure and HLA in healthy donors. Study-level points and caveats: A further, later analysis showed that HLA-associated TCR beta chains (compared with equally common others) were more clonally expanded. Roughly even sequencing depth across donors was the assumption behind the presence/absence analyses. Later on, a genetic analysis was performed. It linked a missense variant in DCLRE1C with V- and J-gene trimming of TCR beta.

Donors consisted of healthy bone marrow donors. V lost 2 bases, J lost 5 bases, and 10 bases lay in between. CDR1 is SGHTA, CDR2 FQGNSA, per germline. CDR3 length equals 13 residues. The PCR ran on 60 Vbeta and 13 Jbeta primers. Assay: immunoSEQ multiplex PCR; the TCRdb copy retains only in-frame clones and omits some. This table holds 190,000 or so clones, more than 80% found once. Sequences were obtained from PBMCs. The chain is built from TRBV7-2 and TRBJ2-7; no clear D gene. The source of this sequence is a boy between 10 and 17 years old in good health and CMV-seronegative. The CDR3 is CASSLIQKDEQYF. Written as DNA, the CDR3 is TGTGCCAGCAGCTTAATACAGAAGGACGAGCAGTACTTC. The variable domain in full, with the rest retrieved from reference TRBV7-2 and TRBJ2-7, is GAGVSQSPSNKVTEKGKDVELRCDPISGHTALYWYRQSLGQGLEFLIYFQGNSAPDKSGLPSDRFSAERTGGSVSTLTIQRTQQEDSAVYLCASSLIQKDEQYFGPGTRLTVT.